This record concerns one T cell receptor (beta chain) sequence. Data came from immunoSEQ multiplex PCR; TCRdb stores just in-frame clones and leaves some out. The table records approximately 95,000 clones, approximately 95% of them present only once. The data belong to a study of technical replicates of blood from several donors. In germline, CDR1 is SGHTA, CDR2 FQGTGA. CDR3 length: 15 amino acids. V lost 4 bases and J lost 4; bases outside the gene matches: 5. This sequence was found in a human donor in good health. The chain is built from TRBV7-3 and TRBJ2-5; TRBD2 agrees at 11 bases. The sample was T cells isolated from PBMCs. This chain's CDR3 is CASSSSLAGGETQYF. As DNA, the CDR3 is TGTGCCAGCAGCTCGTCCCTAGCGGGAGGAGAGACCCAGTACTTC. Full variable domain (outside the CDR3, taken from reference TRBV7-3 and TRBJ2-5): GAGVSQTPSNKVTEKGKYVELRCDPISGHTALYWYRQSLGQGPEFLIYFQGTGAADDSGLPNDRFFAVRPEGSVSTLKIQRTERGDSAVYLCASSSSLAGGETQYFGPGTRLLVL.